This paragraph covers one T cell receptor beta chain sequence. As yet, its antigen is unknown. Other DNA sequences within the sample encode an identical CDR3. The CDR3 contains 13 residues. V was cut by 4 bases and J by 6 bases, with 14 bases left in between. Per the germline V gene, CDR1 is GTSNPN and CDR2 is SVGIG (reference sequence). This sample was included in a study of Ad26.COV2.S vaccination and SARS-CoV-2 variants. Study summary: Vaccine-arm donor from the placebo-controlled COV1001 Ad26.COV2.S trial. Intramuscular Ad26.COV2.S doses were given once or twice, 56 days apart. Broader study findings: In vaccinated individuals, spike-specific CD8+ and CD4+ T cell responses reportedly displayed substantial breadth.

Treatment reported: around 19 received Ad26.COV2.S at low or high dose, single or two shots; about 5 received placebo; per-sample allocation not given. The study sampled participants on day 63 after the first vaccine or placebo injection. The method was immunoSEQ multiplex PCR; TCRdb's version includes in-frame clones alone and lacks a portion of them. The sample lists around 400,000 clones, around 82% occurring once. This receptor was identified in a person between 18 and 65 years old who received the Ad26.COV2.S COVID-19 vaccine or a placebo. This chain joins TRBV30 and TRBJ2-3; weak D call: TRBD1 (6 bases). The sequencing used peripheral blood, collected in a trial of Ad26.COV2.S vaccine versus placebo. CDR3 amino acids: CAWTGVSRDTQYF. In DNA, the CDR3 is TGTGCCTGGACAGGGGTGAGCAGGGATACGCAGTATTTT. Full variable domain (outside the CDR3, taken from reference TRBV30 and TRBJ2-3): SQTIHQWPATLVQPVGSPLSLECTVEGTSNPNLYWYRQAAGRGLQLLFYSVGIGQISSEVPQNLSASRPQDRQFILSSKKLLLSDSGFYLCAWTGVSRDTQYFGPGTRLTVL.